This T cell receptor (beta chain) was found in a study of post-analysis software for immune sequencing data. Study background: Courses of disease covered relapsing-remitting, secondary progressive and progressive-relapsing multiple sclerosis.

A word on this clonotype: Its antigen is currently unknown.

Whole-study results and caveats: The five TRBV segments detected at higher frequency in patients than in controls included TRBV5-6, TRBV5-1 and TRBV20-1. Significantly lower normalized Chao1 diversity was seen in multiple sclerosis patients than in controls.

The V gene's germline CDR1 is SGHDT and CDR2 YYEEEE. Trimming shortened V by 1 base and J by 8 bases, and 10 bases separated the two germline ends. The CDR3 totals 14 residues. Included in the TCR beta cDNA libraries were unique molecular identifiers. Some 540,000 cDNA molecules were obtained from approximately 1 to 10 million T cells. Each CDR3 protein is one row after TCRdb ran MiXCR on the PCR reads. Here the sample spans approximately 250,000 distinct CDR3 sequences, roughly a third being singletons. The TCR sequence derives from a girl aged 5 to 17 with multiple sclerosis. Sequencing was performed on blood. V is TRBV5-6 and J is TRBJ1-6; D remains unclear. CDR3 bases: TGTGCCAGCAGCTTGTTAGAACCCGATTCACCCCTCCACTTT. Encoded protein: CASSLLEPDSPLHF. Looking up the rest from reference TRBV5-6 and TRBJ1-6 gives the full variable domain: DAGVTQSPTHLIKTRGQQVTLRCSPKSGHDTVSWYQQALGQGPQFIFQYYEEEERQRGNFPDRFSGHQFPNYSSELNVNALLLGDSALYLCASSLLEPDSPLHFGNGTRLTVT.